Listed below are T cell receptor beta chains from one sample, sequenced in a study of cytomegalovirus exposure and HLA in healthy donors. The protocol was immunoSEQ multiplex PCR, while the TCRdb copy is restricted to in-frame clones and leaves out a portion. The sample has about 310,000 clones, over 75% seen once; the top ten hold around 0.96%. Sequenced: PBMCs. The receptor set was obtained from a man under 40 in good health and CMV-seronegative. Both conserved end residues are part of each CDR3. D genes are given only for firm matches. Clone size, where shown, is once, few, many, or a class for clones that have expanded.

CDR3nt: TGTGCCAGCAGCTTAGGGAACAGGGGTTGGAACGACAAAGAGACCCAGTACTTC
CDR3aa: CASSLGNRGWNDKETQYF
j_gene: TRBJ2-5
abundance: -
len: 18
d_gene: TRBD1
v_gene: TRBV11-2

CDR3nt: TGTGCCAGCAGTGTAACAGGCAACTATGGCTACACCTTC
CDR3aa: CASSVTGNYGYTF
j_gene: TRBJ1-2
abundance: -
len: 13
d_gene: -
v_gene: TRBV6-6

CDR3nt: TGTGCCAGCAGTGACTTGATGGGGACACTGAACACTGAAGCTTTCTTT
CDR3aa: CASSDLMGTLNTEAFF
j_gene: TRBJ1-1
abundance: -
len: 16
d_gene: -
v_gene: TRBV6-6

CDR3nt: TGTGCCAGCTCACCGCGAACGGGACAGACCACAGATACGCAGTATTTT
CDR3aa: CASSPRTGQTTDTQYF
j_gene: TRBJ2-3
abundance: -
len: 16
d_gene: TRBD1
v_gene: TRBV18

CDR3nt: TGTGCCAGTAGTACCCCTGCGGGAGCCACAGATACGCAGTATTTT
CDR3aa: CASSTPAGATDTQYF
j_gene: TRBJ2-3
abundance: -
len: 15
d_gene: TRBD2
v_gene: TRBV19

CDR3nt: TGTGCCAGCAGCCAACAGGGGTGGAGGGAGACCCAGTACTTC
CDR3aa: CASSQQGWRETQYF
j_gene: TRBJ2-5
abundance: -
len: 14
d_gene: TRBD1
v_gene: TRBV7-9

CDR3nt: TGTGCCAGCAGCACATGGGGCAGGCCATTACAAGAGACCCAGTACTTC
CDR3aa: CASSTWGRPLQETQYF
j_gene: TRBJ2-5
abundance: -
len: 16
d_gene: -
v_gene: TRBV5-4

CDR3nt: TGTGCCAGCAGCCCCTACCGACAGGGGCACTATGGCTACACCTTC
CDR3aa: CASSPYRQGHYGYTF
j_gene: TRBJ1-2
abundance: -
len: 15
d_gene: TRBD1
v_gene: TRBV7-9

CDR3nt: TGTGCCAGCAGTGACAGGGGAAACAATCAGCCCCAGCATTTT
CDR3aa: CASSDRGNNQPQHF
j_gene: TRBJ1-5
abundance: -
len: 14
d_gene: -
v_gene: TRBV2

CDR3nt: TGTGCCAGCTCAGCGGCAGGGGGCGAACTGTACGAGCAGTACTTC
CDR3aa: CASSAAGGELYEQYF
j_gene: TRBJ2-7
abundance: few
len: 15
d_gene: TRBD1
v_gene: TRBV18

CDR3nt: TGCAGTGGGGAGAGCACAGATACGCAGTATTTT
CDR3aa: CSGESTDTQYF
j_gene: TRBJ2-3
abundance: -
len: 11
d_gene: -
v_gene: TRBV20-1

CDR3nt: TGTGCCAGCAGCCCCCAACTGGACAGGGGAGGTGGCTACACCTTC
CDR3aa: CASSPQLDRGGGYTF
j_gene: TRBJ1-2
abundance: -
len: 15
d_gene: TRBD1
v_gene: TRBV13

CDR3nt: TGTGCCAGCAGCCATTTTGGAACAGGGTCTGGAAACACCATATATTTT
CDR3aa: CASSHFGTGSGNTIYF
j_gene: TRBJ1-3
abundance: -
len: 16
d_gene: -
v_gene: TRBV25-1

CDR3nt: TGTGCCAGCAGTTCGGGGGGGACTGAAGCTTTCTTT
CDR3aa: CASSSGGTEAFF
j_gene: TRBJ1-1
abundance: -
len: 12
d_gene: -
v_gene: TRBV27

CDR3nt: TGTGCCAGTAACGACAGGGATGGCTACACCTTC
CDR3aa: CASNDRDGYTF
j_gene: TRBJ1-2
abundance: -
len: 11
d_gene: TRBD1
v_gene: TRBV6-5

CDR3nt: TGTGCCAGTAGCCCCGGCGGTAGCAATCAGCCCCAGCATTTT
CDR3aa: CASSPGGSNQPQHF
j_gene: TRBJ1-5
abundance: -
len: 14
d_gene: -
v_gene: TRBV19

CDR3nt: TGTGCCAGCATCGGAGCTGGCTATGGCTACACCTTC
CDR3aa: CASIGAGYGYTF
j_gene: TRBJ1-2
abundance: few
len: 12
d_gene: -
v_gene: TRBV6-5

CDR3nt: TGTGCCACCAGCAGAGATCTGGGGCTGGGGGGGAATGAAGCTGGCTACACCTTC
CDR3aa: CATSRDLGLGGNEAGYTF
j_gene: TRBJ1-2
abundance: -
len: 18
d_gene: -
v_gene: TRBV15

CDR3nt: TGCAGCGTTGAAGCACAGATGAACACTGAAGCTTTCTTT
CDR3aa: CSVEAQMNTEAFF
j_gene: TRBJ1-1
abundance: few
len: 13
d_gene: -
v_gene: TRBV29-1

CDR3nt: TGTGCCAGCAGTGAAGCCGGGAGGGGCTCCTATAATTCACCCCTCCACTTT
CDR3aa: CASSEAGRGSYNSPLHF
j_gene: TRBJ1-6
abundance: -
len: 17
d_gene: -
v_gene: TRBV6-1

CDR3nt: TGTGCCAGCAGCTTGGAATTCGGCGACTATAGCAATCAGCCCCAGCATTTT
CDR3aa: CASSLEFGDYSNQPQHF
j_gene: TRBJ1-5
abundance: once
len: 17
d_gene: -
v_gene: TRBV5-8

CDR3nt: TGTGCCAGCAGCTACAACCCGACAGAGCTTAACTATGGCTACACCTTC
CDR3aa: CASSYNPTELNYGYTF
j_gene: TRBJ1-2
abundance: -
len: 16
d_gene: -
v_gene: TRBV11-3

CDR3nt: TGTGCCAGCAGCCCGGGACAGGGAGGCACCGGGGAGCTGTTTTTT
CDR3aa: CASSPGQGGTGELFF
j_gene: TRBJ2-2
abundance: -
len: 15
d_gene: TRBD1
v_gene: TRBV11-3

CDR3nt: TGTGCCAGCAGCGAGAGGGCCCGCCTGGATACGCAGTATTTT
CDR3aa: CASSERARLDTQYF
j_gene: TRBJ2-3
abundance: once
len: 14
d_gene: -
v_gene: TRBV7-7

CDR3nt: TGTGCCAGTAGTATAAACAGGGGATACTCACCCCTCCACTTT
CDR3aa: CASSINRGYSPLHF
j_gene: TRBJ1-6
abundance: -
len: 14
d_gene: TRBD1
v_gene: TRBV19

CDR3nt: TGTGCCAGCGGTTTTCCAGCGACCTACGAGCAGTACTTC
CDR3aa: CASGFPATYEQYF
j_gene: TRBJ2-7
abundance: -
len: 13
d_gene: -
v_gene: TRBV6-6

CDR3nt: TGTGCCAGCAGTCCACAGGGACCGACCAATCAGCCCCAGCATTTT
CDR3aa: CASSPQGPTNQPQHF
j_gene: TRBJ1-5
abundance: -
len: 15
d_gene: -
v_gene: TRBV6-6

CDR3nt: TGTGCCAGCAGCGCTGGGACTAGCTTCACGGAGACCCAGTACTTC
CDR3aa: CASSAGTSFTETQYF
j_gene: TRBJ2-5
abundance: once
len: 15
d_gene: TRBD2
v_gene: TRBV5-4

CDR3nt: TGCAGCGTTGAATTATACAATGAGCAGTTCTTC
CDR3aa: CSVELYNEQFF
j_gene: TRBJ2-1
abundance: -
len: 11
d_gene: -
v_gene: TRBV29-1

CDR3nt: TGTGCCAGCAGTTACACCCCGGGACAGTACAATGAGCAGTTCTTC
CDR3aa: CASSYTPGQYNEQFF
j_gene: TRBJ2-1
abundance: -
len: 15
d_gene: TRBD1
v_gene: TRBV6-5

CDR3nt: TGTGCCAGCTCACGATCGGCGGATGGAGGGTACTATGGCTACACCTTC
CDR3aa: CASSRSADGGYYGYTF
j_gene: TRBJ1-2
abundance: -
len: 16
d_gene: -
v_gene: TRBV18

CDR3nt: TGTGCCAGCAGCAGAGGACTAGCGAAGGCAGATACGCAGTATTTT
CDR3aa: CASSRGLAKADTQYF
j_gene: TRBJ2-3
abundance: -
len: 15
d_gene: TRBD2
v_gene: TRBV6-5

CDR3nt: TGCAGTGCCGCATCCCGGACGGGGGCTTTCTTT
CDR3aa: CSAASRTGAFF
j_gene: TRBJ1-1
abundance: -
len: 11
d_gene: -
v_gene: TRBV20-1

CDR3nt: TGTGCCAGCTCACCAGAACGCCGGGGTGTGGAGCAGTTCTTC
CDR3aa: CASSPERRGVEQFF
j_gene: TRBJ2-1
abundance: few
len: 14
d_gene: -
v_gene: TRBV18

CDR3nt: TGTGCCAGCAGCCTTGAGCGGGACAGGGGGCTTGGCGACATTCAGTACTTC
CDR3aa: CASSLERDRGLGDIQYF
j_gene: TRBJ2-4
abundance: -
len: 17
d_gene: TRBD1
v_gene: TRBV7-9

CDR3nt: TGTGCCAGTAGTTCCGCCCCCGGAGTTACCTATGGCTACACCTTC
CDR3aa: CASSSAPGVTYGYTF
j_gene: TRBJ1-2
abundance: -
len: 15
d_gene: -
v_gene: TRBV19

CDR3nt: TGCAGTGCTAGATCGGCGGGGGAGCAGTACTTC
CDR3aa: CSARSAGEQYF
j_gene: TRBJ2-7
abundance: -
len: 11
d_gene: -
v_gene: TRBV20-1

CDR3nt: TGTGCCAGCGACAGGGGGGACACCGGGGAGCTGTTTTTT
CDR3aa: CASDRGDTGELFF
j_gene: TRBJ2-2
abundance: -
len: 13
d_gene: TRBD1
v_gene: TRBV7-9

CDR3nt: TGCGCCAGCAGTCGGGAGGTGGACTATGGCTACACCTTC
CDR3aa: CASSREVDYGYTF
j_gene: TRBJ1-2
abundance: few
len: 13
d_gene: -
v_gene: TRBV10-1

CDR3nt: TGTGCCAGCAGTTTAGCTGGGACAACATACGAGCAGTACTTC
CDR3aa: CASSLAGTTYEQYF
j_gene: TRBJ2-7
abundance: -
len: 14
d_gene: -
v_gene: TRBV27

CDR3nt: TGTGCCACCAGCAGAGATTTTAGCAGGGCCGGGGAGCAGTTCTTC
CDR3aa: CATSRDFSRAGEQFF
j_gene: TRBJ2-1
abundance: once
len: 15
d_gene: -
v_gene: TRBV15

CDR3nt: TGTGCCAGCAGCCCAGGGGTTTCTGGCAACACCATATATTTT
CDR3aa: CASSPGVSGNTIYF
j_gene: TRBJ1-3
abundance: -
len: 14
d_gene: -
v_gene: TRBV9

CDR3nt: TGTGCCAGCAGTTACCCCCTATCAGGGGTAAGCTATGGCTACACCTTC
CDR3aa: CASSYPLSGVSYGYTF
j_gene: TRBJ1-2
abundance: -
len: 16
d_gene: -
v_gene: TRBV6-6

CDR3nt: TGTGCCAGCAGTTTTTCCTGGGCTCGTGACACAGATACGCAGTATTTT
CDR3aa: CASSFSWARDTDTQYF
j_gene: TRBJ2-3
abundance: -
len: 16
d_gene: -
v_gene: TRBV25-1

CDR3nt: TGTGCCAGCAGCGGACAATCCAACTATGGCTACACCTTC
CDR3aa: CASSGQSNYGYTF
j_gene: TRBJ1-2
abundance: -
len: 13
d_gene: -
v_gene: TRBV6-5

CDR3nt: TGTGCCAGCAGCTTAGTGGACAGCGAGGACACTGAAGCTTTCTTT
CDR3aa: CASSLVDSEDTEAFF
j_gene: TRBJ1-1
abundance: few
len: 15
d_gene: -
v_gene: TRBV7-9

CDR3nt: TGTGCCAGTAGTATACTACAGCCCTACGAGCAGTACTTC
CDR3aa: CASSILQPYEQYF
j_gene: TRBJ2-7
abundance: -
len: 13
d_gene: -
v_gene: TRBV19

CDR3nt: TGCGCCAGCAGCCAAGATCGAGGACAAAGCTACGAGCAGTACTTC
CDR3aa: CASSQDRGQSYEQYF
j_gene: TRBJ2-7
abundance: -
len: 15
d_gene: -
v_gene: TRBV4-3

CDR3nt: TGTGCCAGCAGCGTAGAACGGGACAATAACTATGGCTACACCTTC
CDR3aa: CASSVERDNNYGYTF
j_gene: TRBJ1-2
abundance: -
len: 15
d_gene: -
v_gene: TRBV9

CDR3nt: TGCGCCAGCAGCCAAGTGGAACGGGGGGCTGGCACTGAAGCTTTCTTT
CDR3aa: CASSQVERGAGTEAFF
j_gene: TRBJ1-1
abundance: -
len: 16
d_gene: -
v_gene: TRBV4-1